This T cell receptor (beta chain) was captured by sequencing in a study of T cell repertoires in cytomegalovirus infection. Points from the study as a whole: Totalled public TCR beta family frequency picked out people who carried CMV plus the relevant HLA. Dominating the ex vivo response were TCR beta clonotypes that were CMV-specific and HLA-C-restricted.

This clonotype was seen ten or more times. Antigen: not known. Per germline, CDR1 SGHTA and CDR2 FQGNSA. After removal of 5 bases from V and 5 bases from J, the junction contained 4 bases not matched to a gene. This CDR3 is 13 amino acids long. TCRdb processed the reads anew with MiXCR; each CDR3 protein has one entry. The table has a few hundred thousand distinct CDR3 sequences, almost 40% seen once. The origin of this receptor is a human donor in good health (CMV status not recorded). Some clones in this sample may be carry-over from other donors' samples. This chain links TRBV7-2 with TRBJ2-5, with TRBD2 identical over 8 bases. The source was cultured PBMCs, collected from culture after CMV antigen stimulation. CDR3 amino acids: CASSPGGRETQYF. In nucleotides, the CDR3 is TGTGCCAGCAGCCCGGGGGGGCGGGAGACCCAGTACTTC.